This T cell receptor beta chain comes out of a study of response to subunit inactivated influenza vaccine. General study results and limits: Authors suggested each seasonal influenza vaccination recruits few new T cells.

MiXCR, applied by TCRdb to the RT-PCR reads, yields one record per CDR3 protein. The sample carries hundreds of thousands of distinct CDR3 sequences, under 9% recorded once. Per the germline V gene, CDR1 is LNHNV and CDR2 is YYDKDF (reference sequence). Trimming removed 8 bases from V and 2 bases from J; junction bases left unmatched: 9. This CDR3 region has 15 residues. This clonotype came up a few times. Its matching antigen is unknown. The TCR sequence derives from a man between 50 and 75 years old who received an inactivated influenza vaccine. V gene TRBV15 combines with J gene TRBJ2-1; 7 positions agree with TRBD1. This sample comprised PBMCs from blood, obtained about 23 months after vaccination. The CDR3 is CATGPLGGPYNEQFF. The CDR3 nucleotides are TGTGCCACCGGCCCCCTAGGGGGCCCCTACAATGAGCAGTTCTTC.